This T cell receptor beta chain came from a study of blood T cell repertoires in COVID-19. The wider study: Specimens from acute and convalescent COVID-19 originated in the United States, Italy and Spain. Sources were T cells, B-cell-depleted T cells, or PBMCs; the material itself was cDNA or gDNA.

In the original analysis: Reference gene primer amplification gave nucleated cell count estimates. Libraries were prepared by immunoSEQ multiplex PCR; TCRdb keeps only in-frame clonotypes and omits some of them. Clone size and the V and J calls come from that table; the DNA yielded D and trimming. The data contain 100,000 to 150,000 clones, approximately 90% of them singletons. The origin of this receptor is a human donor in a cohort sampled during active COVID-19. Sequences were obtained from peripheral blood.

The DNA for the CDR3 is TGTGCCGGGGCAGGGTACAATGAGCAGTTCTTC. Amino acids: CAGAGYNEQFF. The genes are TRBV2 and TRBJ2-1; D is possibly TRBD1 (5 bases). CDR3 length: 11 amino acids. V was trimmed by 11 bases and J by 4 bases, leaving 9 bases between them. Germline CDR1 and CDR2: SNHLY and FYNNEI.